The source of this TCR beta chain is a study of T-cell memory formation after mild COVID-19. Study outcomes and limitations: Confirmation was lacking for SARS-CoV-2 specificity of second-wave clones that peaked on day 37. Researchers found some responding clones in pre-infection memory, a sign that cross-reactive memory joined.

This clonotype was recorded a few times. Its antigen is not identified. The CDR3 runs to 15 residues. V was shortened by 0 bases and J by 4 bases, with 10 bases between the two germline ends. The germline CDR1 and CDR2 sequences are SGHKS and YYEKEE (reference sequence). TCR alpha and TCR beta cDNA libraries carrying sample barcodes and UMIs came from 5'RACE with constant-segment primers. TCRdb redid the calling of the 5' RACE reads with MiXCR, one entry per CDR3 protein. The sample consists of about 140,000 distinct CDR3 sequences, roughly 14% of them appearing once. Sample: PBMCs or a T cell subset sorted from them (not recorded which). This sequence was found in an adult woman who had mild COVID-19 (a few samples of this study predate the infection). Cell type and time point are not known. V usage is TRBV5-5 and J usage is TRBJ2-2; a weak D match, TRBD1 (5 bases). This CDR3 reads CASSLEGAGTGELFF. The DNA of the CDR3 is TGTGCCAGCAGCTTGGAAGGGGCCGGCACCGGGGAGCTGTTTTTT. Filled out from reference TRBV5-5 and TRBJ2-2, the complete variable domain reads DAGVTQSPTHLIKTRGQQVTLRCSPISGHKSVSWYQQVLGQGPQFIFQYYEKEERGRGNFPDRFSARQFPNYSSELNVNALLLGDSALYLCASSLEGAGTGELFFGEGSRLTVL.